The TCR beta chain under discussion was sequenced for a study of naive and memory T cell subsets. Germline values: CDR1 LGHDT, CDR2 YNNKEL (reference sequence). Trimming stripped 3 bases from V and 4 bases from J, with 21 bases between. CDR3 size: 18 residues. Two oligonucleotides, mixed equimolar, formed the beta constant-region primer covering TRBC1 and TRBC2. The ligated cDNA underwent four PCR rounds using SP2 and nested alpha and beta constant-region primers. TCRdb fed the UMI-ligation and nested PCR reads into MiXCR, producing one record per CDR3 protein. In the table there are about 120,000 distinct CDR3 sequences, 36% of which are singletons.

Sequencing was carried out using central memory CD4+ T cells from blood. This TCR was sampled from a human donor in good health. This sequence joins TRBV3-1 and TRBJ2-2; no clear D gene. The CDR3 DNA sequence: TGTGCCAGCAGCCACCAAGTCCGGGTCCCGAAATCCACCGGGGAGCTGTTTTTT. Translated, it gives CASSHQVRVPKSTGELFF.